The 24 T cell receptor beta chains below come from one sample, sequenced in a study of chemoradiotherapy in HPV16-positive cancers. The assay was immunoSEQ multiplex PCR, and TCRdb's table has in-frame clones only and misses some. In the table there are under 800 clones, 85% to 95% of which are singletons. The sequences come from tumor tissue, collected from a patient who underwent chemoradiotherapy. The receptors here all came from a human donor with HPV-associated anogenital cancer.

The chain carries TRBV19 and TRBJ2-5, with 8 bases matching TRBD1. Unmatched junction bases numbered 14, after V lost 7 bases and J lost 4 bases. The V gene's germline CDR1 is LNHDA and CDR2 SQIVND (reference sequence). There are 16 residues in the CDR3. The CDR3 sequence is CASTPSRTGRGETQYF. CDR3 in DNA: TGTGCCAGTACCCCATCCCGGACAGGGCGCGGAGAGACCCAGTACTTC.

The chain has TRBV9 and TRBJ2-3; the D call may be TRBD1 or TRBD2 (5 bases each). CDR1 and CDR2 (germline): SGDLS, YYNGEE. The length of the CDR3 is 11 residues. V was cut by 3 bases and J by 10 bases, with 9 bases left in between. This CDR3 reads CASSAGTSQYF. In DNA form, the CDR3 reads TGTGCCAGCAGCGCCGGGACGTCGCAGTATTTT.

V gene TRBV4-3 combines with J gene TRBJ2-6; D is ambiguous. The germline V gene has CDR1 LGHNA and CDR2 YSLEER. V was clipped by 1 base and J by 0 bases, with 13 bases between them. This CDR3 spans 18 amino acids. The CDR3 region has the DNA TGCGCCAGCAGCCAAGTCGGGTCCGAGAGCTCTGGGGCCAACGTCCTGACTTTC. Translated, it gives CASSQVGSESSGANVLTF.

This clone occurred once. This rearrangement joins TRBV19 to TRBJ1-1; no firm D call. The CDR3 totals 15 residues. Trimming took 3 bases from V and 1 from J, leaving 12 bases between them. Per germline, CDR1 LNHDA and CDR2 SQIVND (reference sequence). The DNA of the CDR3 is TGTGCCAGTAGTATGGATGACCGACCGAACACTGAAGCTTTCTTT. Translation gives CASSMDDRPNTEAFF.

The V gene is TRBV4-3, the J gene TRBJ1-5, with D hard to call. V was pared by 0 bases and J by 4 bases, with 10 bases between. Germline V gene data show CDR1 as LGHNA and CDR2 as YSLEER. The CDR3 is 15 amino acids. DNA of the CDR3: TGCGCCAGCAGCCAAGATTCGGCGCCTAATCAGCCCCAGCATTTT. Translating gives CASSQDSAPNQPQHF.

The V and J genes are TRBV2 and TRBJ1-2, with no clear D. V was cut by 2 bases and J by 8 bases, with 12 bases left in between. The length of the CDR3 is 13 residues. CDR1 and CDR2 (germline): SNHLY, FYNNEI. The CDR3 protein is CASSESEGGGYTF. CDR3 DNA: TGTGCCAGCAGTGAATCGGAGGGCGGGGGCTACACCTTC. The variable domain in full, completed from reference TRBV2 and TRBJ1-2, reads EPEVTQTPSHQVTQMGQEVILRCVPISNHLYFYWYRQILGQKVEFLVSFYNNEISEKSEIFDDQFSVERPDGSNFTLKIRSTKLEDSAMYFCASSESEGGGYTFGSGTRLTVV.

The chain has TRBV5-5 and TRBJ1-1, with D perhaps TRBD1 (6 bases). This CDR3 has 15 amino acids. The ends were cut back, 2 bases at V and 1 base at J, with 12 bases in the middle. Germline loops: CDR1 SGHKS, CDR2 YYEKEE (reference sequence). CDR3 DNA sequence: TGTGCCAGCAGCTTTAGGGGGACGGCGAACACTGAAGCTTTCTTT. It translates to CASSFRGTANTEAFF.

This chain connects TRBV5-1 to TRBJ1-5; 9 bases agree with TRBD1. Germline assignment: CDR1 SGHRS and CDR2 YFSETQ. J was trimmed by 4 bases and V by 4 bases; bases with no gene match: 3. The CDR3 sequence is 14 residues long. The DNA for the CDR3 is TGCGCCAGCAGCCAGGGGACAGGGAATCAGCCCCAGCATTTT. This encodes CASSQGTGNQPQHF.

V gene TRBV5-1 combines with J gene TRBJ2-1; D is tentatively TRBD1 or TRBD2 (5 bases each). The CDR3 covers 15 residues. CDR1 is SGHRS, CDR2 YFSETQ, per germline. V lost 2 bases and J 2 bases, leaving 11 bases between the germline ends. CDR3 region: CASSLTGTTYNEQFF. CDR3 in DNA: TGCGCCAGCAGCTTAACCGGGACCACCTACAATGAGCAGTTCTTC.

In its sample, this clone was seen a few times. This chain joins TRBV6-1 and TRBJ2-1; tentatively, D is TRBD2 (6 bases). The germline V gene encodes CDR1 MNHNS and CDR2 SASEGT. The CDR3 extends over 15 amino acids. Trimming left V 4 bases short and J 2 bases short, with 12 bases between. CDR3: CASSVEGETYNEQFF. CDR3 nucleotides: TGTGCCAGCAGTGTGGAGGGAGAGACCTACAATGAGCAGTTCTTC.

The chain recombines TRBV6-4 with TRBJ2-2; D remains ambiguous. Germline V gives CDR1 MRHNA, CDR2 SNTAGT. This CDR3 is 13 amino acids long. Between the trimmed V and J ends, which lost 5 bases and 2 bases, there was a span of 6 bases. The CDR3 region is CASSNTNTGELFF. The DNA for the CDR3 is TGTGCCAGCAGTAACACCAACACCGGGGAGCTGTTTTTT.

The chain links TRBV19 to TRBJ1-2; 7 nucleotides align to TRBD1. The V gene end was trimmed by 7 bases and the J gene end by 6 bases; junction bases not matched to a gene: 8. Germline V gene sequence: CDR1 LNHDA, CDR2 SQIVND (reference sequence). This CDR3 is built from 13 residues. CDR3 amino acids: CASKIQGSDGYTF. The CDR3 DNA sequence: TGTGCCAGTAAAATACAGGGGAGTGATGGCTACACCTTC.

This clone was counted once. The chain combines TRBV19 with TRBJ2-6; D is unresolved. V shed 5 bases and J shed 5 bases, with 19 bases lying between them. The CDR3 spans 17 residues. Germline lookup yields CDR1 LNHDA and CDR2 SQIVND (reference sequence). In nucleotides, the CDR3 is TGTGCCAGTAGTGCATGGGAATCACAAAGTCGGGCCAACGTCCTGACTTTC. Residues: CASSAWESQSRANVLTF.

This chain joins TRBV4-2 and TRBJ1-5; 8 bases agree with TRBD1. With V trimmed by 0 bases and J by 0 bases, 1 base remained unmatched. The germline V gene encodes CDR1 LGHNA and CDR2 YNFKEQ. CDR3 length: 16 amino acids. CDR3 nucleotide sequence: TGTGCCAGCAGCCAAGACAGGGGGCATAGCAATCAGCCCCAGCATTTT. Amino acids: CASSQDRGHSNQPQHF.

This clone was seen only once. This rearrangement joins TRBV4-1 to TRBJ1-5, with a weak D call TRBD1 (5 bases). V dropped 5 bases and J dropped 8 bases, with 16 bases sitting between them. CDR3 length: 14 residues. The germline V gene has CDR1 MGHRA and CDR2 YSYEKL. As DNA, the CDR3 is TGCGCCAGCAGCAGATACAGGTACATGAAGCCCCAGCATTTT. Its protein is CASSRYRYMKPQHF.

The rearrangement joins TRBV6-1 to TRBJ2-7, with TRBD1 identical over 9 bases. J was trimmed by 0 bases and V by 3 bases; bases with no gene match: 3. CDR3 length: 15 amino acids. Germline V gene sequence: CDR1 MNHNS, CDR2 SASEGT. For the CDR3, the DNA is TGTGCCAGCAGTGAGGGGACAGGGTTCTCCTACGAGCAGTACTTC. This codes for CASSEGTGFSYEQYF.

The V gene is TRBV2, the J gene TRBJ1-2, with D maybe TRBD1 (5 bases). Per the germline V gene, CDR1 is SNHLY and CDR2 is FYNNEI. V lost 1 base and J lost 8, with 5 bases in between. The length of the CDR3 is 11 residues. The CDR3 DNA follows: TGTGCCAGCAGTGAAGGGGGCGGCTACACCTTC. Protein product: CASSEGGGYTF.

The rearrangement links TRBV27 to TRBJ1-1, with 11 bases aligning to TRBD1. This CDR3 is 12 amino acids long. V lost 8 bases and J lost 4; bases outside the gene matches: 0. CDR1 is MNHEY, CDR2 SMNVEV, per germline (reference sequence). CDR3 in amino acids: CASGQGATEAFF. In DNA, the CDR3 is TGTGCCAGCGGACAGGGGGCCACTGAAGCTTTCTTT.

The DNA of the CDR3 is TGTGCCAGCAAGAGGGGGGTCCTCAATCAGCCCCAGCATTTT. It is translated as CASKRGVLNQPQHF. This chain connects TRBV2 to TRBJ1-5; maybe TRBD1 (6 bases). From germline, CDR1 is SNHLY and CDR2 FYNNEI. The CDR3 has 14 residues. The V gene lost 7 bases and the J gene lost 3 bases, with 13 bases spanning the gap.

The rearrangement links TRBV7-9 to TRBJ2-5, with TRBD1 identical over 8 bases. Germline CDR1 and CDR2: SEHNR and FQNEAQ (reference sequence). V lost 4 bases, J lost 7 bases, and 8 bases stayed unmatched. This CDR3 has 14 residues. CDR3 amino acids: CASSWGQAYGTQYF. CDR3 DNA sequence: TGTGCCAGCAGCTGGGGACAGGCCTATGGGACCCAGTACTTC.

This clone appeared a single time. The CDR3: CASSFFRGQGNYGYTF. CDR3 DNA: TGTGCCAGCAGCTTTTTCCGGGGACAGGGGAACTATGGCTACACCTTC. V gene TRBV7-9 combines with J gene TRBJ1-2, with 10 positions matching TRBD1. The V segment lost 3 bases and the J segment 2 bases; nucleotides outside the gene matches: 6. Germline V gives CDR1 SEHNR, CDR2 FQNEAQ (reference sequence). CDR3 length: 16 residues.

This clone came up once. This sequence joins TRBV6-4 and TRBJ2-2; 10 bases align to TRBD2. The CDR3 is made up of 15 amino acids. Germline V lookup: CDR1 MRHNA, CDR2 SNTAGT. The ends lost 6 bases at V and 5 bases at J; junction bases unmatched: 6. In nucleotides, the CDR3 is TGTGCCAGCAGCACTATAGCGGGAGGAACCGGGGAGCTGTTTTTT. This encodes CASSTIAGGTGELFF.

CDR3 nucleotide sequence: TGTGCCAGCAGCAAATCGGGGGGGGAGGCCAAAAACATTCAGTACTTC. Its translation: CASSKSGGEAKNIQYF. The chain has TRBV21-1 and TRBJ2-4; the tabulated D call, TRBD2, remains unverified against the DNA. TRBV21-1 is a documented pseudogene. This CDR3 spans 16 amino acids.

This chain connects TRBV5-5 to TRBJ2-7, with D perhaps matching TRBD1 (6 bases). The germline gives CDR1 SGHKS, CDR2 YYEKEE (reference sequence). The CDR3 is made up of 16 amino acids. Between the trimmed V and J ends, which lost 2 bases and 1 base, there was a span of 16 bases. The DNA of the CDR3 is TGTGCCAGCAGCTTTCTGTTACAGGGAGCGTCCTACGAGCAGTACTTC. This translates into CASSFLLQGASYEQYF.